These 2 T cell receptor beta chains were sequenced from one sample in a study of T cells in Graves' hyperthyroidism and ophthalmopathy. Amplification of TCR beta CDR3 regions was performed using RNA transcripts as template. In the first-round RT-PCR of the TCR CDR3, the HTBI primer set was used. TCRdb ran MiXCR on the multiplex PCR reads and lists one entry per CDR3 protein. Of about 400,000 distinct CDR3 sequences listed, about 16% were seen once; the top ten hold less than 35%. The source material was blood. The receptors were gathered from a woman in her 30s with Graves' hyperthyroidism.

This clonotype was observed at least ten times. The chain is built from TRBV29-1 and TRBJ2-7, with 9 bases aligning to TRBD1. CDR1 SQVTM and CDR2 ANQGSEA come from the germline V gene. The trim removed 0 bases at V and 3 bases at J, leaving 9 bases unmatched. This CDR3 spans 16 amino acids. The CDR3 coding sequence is TGCAGCGTTGAAGATAATAGGGGGACAGGGCACTACGAGCAGTACTTC. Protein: CSVEDNRGTGHYEQYF.

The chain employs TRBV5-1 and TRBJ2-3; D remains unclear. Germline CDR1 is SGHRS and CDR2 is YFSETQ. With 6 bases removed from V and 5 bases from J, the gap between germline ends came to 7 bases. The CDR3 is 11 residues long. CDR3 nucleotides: TGCGCCAGCACTATGGGAGATACGCAGTATTTT. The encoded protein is CASTMGDTQYF.